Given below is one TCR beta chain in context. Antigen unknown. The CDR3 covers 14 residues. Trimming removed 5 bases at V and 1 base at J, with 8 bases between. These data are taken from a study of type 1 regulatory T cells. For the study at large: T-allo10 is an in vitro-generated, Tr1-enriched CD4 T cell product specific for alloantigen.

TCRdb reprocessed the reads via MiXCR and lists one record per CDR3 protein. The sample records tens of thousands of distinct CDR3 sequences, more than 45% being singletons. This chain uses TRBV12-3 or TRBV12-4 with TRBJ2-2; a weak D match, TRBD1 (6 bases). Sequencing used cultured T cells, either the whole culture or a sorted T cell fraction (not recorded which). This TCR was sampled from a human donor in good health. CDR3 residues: CASSQDRNTGELFF. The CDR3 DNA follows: TGTGCCAGCAGTCAGGACAGGAACACCGGGGAGCTGTTTTTT.